This paragraph covers one TCR beta chain sequence. Its antigen is not identified. Sequencing used immunoSEQ multiplex PCR; TCRdb keeps in-frame clones, though not all of them. This table has approximately 85,000 clones, over 85% appearing once. The source of the sample is a study of graft-versus-host responses after intestinal transplantation. CDR3 length equals 15 residues. Trimming at V came to 4 bases and at J to 2 bases, leaving 5 bases not matched to a gene. Germline V gene sequence: CDR1 LGHNA, CDR2 YSLEER. V usage is TRBV4-3 and J usage is TRBJ2-7, with TRBD2 matching over 10 bases. This receptor was identified in a human donor who was the organ donor for an intestinal transplant. The sequencing used unstimulated CD8+ T cells sorted from spleen or lymph node cells, collected before transplant. CDR3 residues: CASSPSGSLPYEQYF. CDR3 sequence (DNA): TGCGCCAGCAGCCCTAGCGGGAGCCTACCCTACGAGCAGTACTTC.